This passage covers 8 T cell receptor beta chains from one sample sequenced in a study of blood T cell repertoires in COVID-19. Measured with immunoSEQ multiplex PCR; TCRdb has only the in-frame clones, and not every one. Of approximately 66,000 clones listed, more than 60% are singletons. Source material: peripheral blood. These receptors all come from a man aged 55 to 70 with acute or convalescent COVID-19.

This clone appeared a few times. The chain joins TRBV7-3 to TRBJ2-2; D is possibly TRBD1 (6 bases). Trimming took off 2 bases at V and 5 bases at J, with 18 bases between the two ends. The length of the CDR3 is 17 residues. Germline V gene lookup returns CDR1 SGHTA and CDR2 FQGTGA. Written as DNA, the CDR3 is TGTGCCAGCAGCTTAGGAGTCGATGGGGGCGGAACCGGGGAGCTGTTTTTT. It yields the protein CASSLGVDGGGTGELFF.

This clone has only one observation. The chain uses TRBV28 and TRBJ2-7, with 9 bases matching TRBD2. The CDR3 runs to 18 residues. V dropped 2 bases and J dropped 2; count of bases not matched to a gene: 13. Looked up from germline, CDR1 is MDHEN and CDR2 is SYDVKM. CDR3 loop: CASSLRRVAGVIAYEQYF. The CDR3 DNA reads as TGTGCCAGCAGTTTAAGACGGGTAGCGGGAGTCATTGCCTACGAGCAGTACTTC.

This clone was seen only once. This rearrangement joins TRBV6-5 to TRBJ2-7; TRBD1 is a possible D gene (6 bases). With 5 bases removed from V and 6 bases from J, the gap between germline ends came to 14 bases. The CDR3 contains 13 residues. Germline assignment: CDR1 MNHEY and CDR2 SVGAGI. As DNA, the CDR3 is TGTGCCAGCAGTACCCCCGGGACACTCGAGCAGTACGTC. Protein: CASSTPGTLEQYV.

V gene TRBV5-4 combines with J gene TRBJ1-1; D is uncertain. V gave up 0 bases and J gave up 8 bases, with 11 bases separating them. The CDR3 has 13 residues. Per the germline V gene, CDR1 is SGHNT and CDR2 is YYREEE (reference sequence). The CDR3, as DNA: TGTGCCAGCAGCTTGGAGTTCGGAGGAGAAGCTTTCTTT. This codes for CASSLEFGGEAFF.

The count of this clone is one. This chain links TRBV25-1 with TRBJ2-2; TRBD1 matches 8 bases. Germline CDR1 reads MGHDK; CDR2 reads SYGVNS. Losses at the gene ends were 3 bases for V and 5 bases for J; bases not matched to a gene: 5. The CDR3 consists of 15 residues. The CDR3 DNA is TGTGCCAGCAGTGATAGGACAGGGTGGACCGGGGAGCTGTTTTTT. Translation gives CASSDRTGWTGELFF.

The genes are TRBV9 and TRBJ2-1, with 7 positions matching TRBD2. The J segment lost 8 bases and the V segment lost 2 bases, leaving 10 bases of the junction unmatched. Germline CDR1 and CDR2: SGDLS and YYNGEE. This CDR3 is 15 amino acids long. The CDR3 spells CASSVRLAPQYEQFF. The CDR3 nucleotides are TGTGCCAGCAGCGTCCGACTAGCTCCTCAATATGAGCAGTTCTTC. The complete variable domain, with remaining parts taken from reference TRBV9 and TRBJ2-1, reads DSGVTQTPKHLITATGQRVTLRCSPRSGDLSVYWYQQSLDQGLQFLIQYYNGEERAKGNILERFSAQQFPDLHSELNLSSLELGDSALYFCASSVRLAPQYEQFFGPGTRLTVL.

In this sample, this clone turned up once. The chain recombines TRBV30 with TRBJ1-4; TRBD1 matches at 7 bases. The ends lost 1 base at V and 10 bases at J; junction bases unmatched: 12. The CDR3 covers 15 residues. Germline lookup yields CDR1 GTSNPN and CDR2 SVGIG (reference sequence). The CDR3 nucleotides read TGTGCCTGGAGTGGTGGACAGGAGGTTTCCGGAAAACTGTTTTTT. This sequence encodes CAWSGGQEVSGKLFF. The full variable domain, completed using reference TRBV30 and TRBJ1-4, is SQTIHQWPATLVQPVGSPLSLECTVEGTSNPNLYWYRQAAGRGLQLLFYSVGIGQISSEVPQNLSASRPQDRQFILSSKKLLLSDSGFYLCAWSGGQEVSGKLFFGSGTQLSVL.

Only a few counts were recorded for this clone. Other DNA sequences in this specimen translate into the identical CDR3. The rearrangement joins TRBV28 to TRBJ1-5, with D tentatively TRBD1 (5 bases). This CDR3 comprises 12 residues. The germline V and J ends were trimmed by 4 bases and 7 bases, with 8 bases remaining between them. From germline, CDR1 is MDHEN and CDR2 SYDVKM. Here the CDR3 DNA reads TGTGCCAGCAGTTCGGGGGGGCAGCCCCAGCATTTT. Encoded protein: CASSSGGQPQHF.